This is a list of T cell receptor beta chains from one sample in a study of shared clonotypes between healthy human individuals. Method: immunoSEQ multiplex PCR; TCRdb's copy keeps in-frame clones and lacks some. This table holds 2,500,000 or so clones, approximately 92% found once. Sequenced input: naive CD4+ T cells sorted from blood. These receptors all stem from a man aged 18-30 years in good health. Each CDR3 is given with its conserved first and last residue. Fields, in order: J gene, clone size, D gene, V gene, CDR3 protein, CDR3 DNA. The D gene is left open where the match is weak. A row's size may be missing; if present it is once, few, many or a size class.

TRBJ2-7 once - TRBV21-1 CASSKVAGYEQYF TGTGCCAGCAGCAAAGTAGCGGGTTACGAGCAGTACTTC
TRBJ2-1 once - TRBV5-4 CASSRTIYEQFF TGTGCCAGCAGCCGGACTATCTATGAGCAGTTCTTC
TRBJ2-7 once TRBD2 TRBV9 CASSVALAGADEQYF TGTGCCAGCAGCGTAGCTCTAGCGGGAGCGGACGAGCAGTACTTC
TRBJ2-7 - TRBD2 TRBV5-4 CASRPGGGSVYYEQYF TGTGCCAGCAGGCCCGGCGGGGGTAGCGTCTACTACGAGCAGTACTTC
TRBJ1-4 - TRBD1 TRBV5-1 CASSLADRGPNEKLFF TGCGCCAGCAGCTTGGCCGACAGGGGACCTAATGAAAAACTGTTTTTT
TRBJ2-7 - - TRBV18 CASSPSDTSSYEQYF TGTGCCAGCTCACCAAGTGACACTAGCTCCTACGAGCAGTACTTC
TRBJ1-2 - - TRBV6-1 CASSYSRGYTF TGTGCCAGCAGTTATTCCCGAGGCTACACCTTC
TRBJ1-5 - - TRBV6-6 CASTGAISNQPQHF TGTGCCAGCACAGGGGCGATTAGCAATCAGCCCCAGCATTTT
TRBJ1-4 - TRBD1 TRBV5-1 CASSRQGGTNEKLFF TGCGCCAGCAGCCGTCAGGGGGGCACTAATGAAAAACTGTTTTTT
TRBJ1-3 - - TRBV5-1 CASSLDTGPNTIYF TGCGCCAGCAGCTTGGATACGGGCCCAAACACCATATATTTT
TRBJ1-6 - - TRBV9 CASSVDRGSSPLHF TGTGCCAGCAGCGTAGATCGGGGCAGTTCACCCCTCCACTTT
TRBJ1-5 - - TRBV6-6 CASSSRQTSGNQPQHF TGTGCCAGCAGCAGTCGACAGACAAGTGGCAATCAGCCCCAGCATTTT
TRBJ2-2 - TRBD2 TRBV6-6 CAYAGGTGELFF TGTGCCTACGCGGGGGGCACCGGGGAGCTGTTTTTT
TRBJ2-7 - TRBD2 TRBV10-3 CAISSGGASSYEQYF TGTGCCATCAGTAGCGGGGGGGCCAGCTCCTACGAGCAGTACTTC
TRBJ1-2 - TRBD1 TRBV6-5 CASSTPRTGSYGYTF TGTGCCAGCAGTACCCCCCGGACAGGTTCCTATGGCTACACCTTC
TRBJ1-1 - - TRBV30 CAWSVSRVRGTEAFF TGTGCCTGGAGTGTATCGAGGGTTCGGGGCACTGAAGCTTTCTTT
TRBJ1-6 few - TRBV27 CASRGGEYNSPLHF TGTGCCAGCAGGGGTGGGGAATATAATTCACCCCTCCACTTT
TRBJ2-7 - - TRBV5-6 CASSLRRKNLKGEQYF TGTGCCAGCAGCTTGAGGCGGAAGAACTTAAAAGGCGAGCAGTACTTC
TRBJ1-2 - - TRBV5-1 CASSLKQVPPGYTF TGCGCCAGCAGCTTGAAGCAGGTACCTCCTGGCTACACCTTC
TRBJ2-5 once - TRBV7-3 CASSLGVFRKTQYF TGTGCCAGCAGCTTAGGGGTTTTTAGGAAGACCCAGTACTTC
TRBJ2-3 - - TRBV7-9 CASSFYGASGTDTQYF TGTGCCAGCAGCTTTTATGGGGCTAGCGGCACAGATACGCAGTATTTT
TRBJ2-7 - - TRBV11-3 CASSLDGTEDYEQYF TGTGCCAGCAGCTTAGATGGGACGGAAGACTACGAGCAGTACTTC
TRBJ2-7 - - TRBV7-9 CASSAQTQSYEQYF TGTGCCAGCAGTGCCCAAACCCAATCCTACGAGCAGTACTTC
TRBJ2-1 - - TRBV28 CASRASDQFSQFF TGTGCCAGCAGGGCTAGCGACCAATTCTCACAGTTCTTC
TRBJ2-5 - - TRBV5-1 CASSWGPAVDPQETQYF TGCGCCAGCAGCTGGGGGCCAGCGGTGGATCCCCAAGAGACCCAGTACTTC
TRBJ2-2 - - TRBV11-3 CASSPFTGELFF TGTGCCAGCAGCCCCTTCACCGGGGAGCTGTTTTTT
TRBJ2-5 - - TRBV18 CASSPGLQETQYF TGTGCCAGCTCCCCGGGACTTCAAGAGACCCAGTACTTC
TRBJ1-4 - TRBD1 TRBV6-5 CASRGGRTGNEKLFF TGTGCCAGCAGGGGAGGCAGGACAGGGAATGAAAAACTGTTTTTT
TRBJ2-7 - - TRBV18 CASSPGTDYEQYF TGTGCCAGCTCACCGGGAACTGACTACGAGCAGTACTTC
TRBJ2-2 - - TRBV7-9 CASSPSRGSNTGELFF TGTGCCAGCAGCCCCTCCCGGGGATCTAACACCGGGGAGCTGTTTTTT
TRBJ1-2 - - TRBV7-8 CASSLNPGWGNYGYTF TGTGCCAGCAGCCTTAACCCAGGGTGGGGGAACTATGGCTACACCTTC
TRBJ2-3 - - TRBV4-1 CASSQDNGEMGTDTQYF TGCGCCAGCAGCCAAGATAACGGAGAAATGGGCACAGATACGCAGTATTTT
TRBJ2-7 - - TRBV2 CASFKDGTYEQYF TGTGCCAGTTTCAAGGATGGTACCTACGAGCAGTACTTC
TRBJ1-1 - - TRBV5-1 CASSLGQMNTEAFF TGCGCCAGCAGCTTGGGCCAGATGAACACTGAAGCTTTCTTT
TRBJ1-5 - - TRBV25-1 CASSEQGPNQPQHF TGTGCCAGCAGTGAACAGGGTCCCAATCAGCCCCAGCATTTT
TRBJ1-5 - TRBD1 TRBV7-8 CASSFGTVVNQPQHF TGTGCCAGCAGCTTCGGGACAGTAGTCAATCAGCCCCAGCATTTT
TRBJ1-5 - TRBD1 TRBV19 CASSIVPGGDQPQHF TGTGCCAGTAGTATAGTTCCAGGGGGCGATCAGCCCCAGCATTTT
TRBJ1-2 - - TRBV28 CASSPRSYGYTF TGTGCCAGCAGCCCTCGAAGTTATGGCTACACCTTC
TRBJ2-3 - TRBD2 TRBV5-1 CASSFGTSGGLGTDTQYF TGCGCCAGCAGCTTCGGGACTAGCGGGGGTTTGGGCACAGATACGCAGTATTTT
TRBJ2-5 - TRBD2 TRBV5-4 CASSLGLAGRETQYF TGTGCCAGCAGCTTGGGACTAGCGGGAAGGGAGACCCAGTACTTC
TRBJ2-3 once - TRBV6-1 CASSEEWRDTQYF TGTGCCAGCAGTGAAGAATGGCGAGATACGCAGTATTTT
TRBJ1-2 - - TRBV28 CASTNTHRAPYGYTF TGTGCCAGCACAAACACCCACAGGGCCCCGTATGGCTACACCTTC
TRBJ2-3 - TRBD1 TRBV7-8 CASSLRQGSMGTDTQYF TGTGCCAGCAGCTTAAGACAGGGGAGCATGGGCACAGATACGCAGTATTTT
TRBJ2-1 - TRBD2 TRBV7-2 CASSLGAASGVNEQFF TGTGCCAGCAGCTTAGGGGCGGCTAGCGGGGTTAATGAGCAGTTCTTC
TRBJ1-6 - - TRBV10-3 CAISVSGYNSPLHF TGTGCCATCAGTGTCTCAGGATATAATTCACCCCTCCACTTT
TRBJ2-5 - - TRBV30 CAWSVWRVFGETQYF TGTGCCTGGAGTGTATGGCGGGTTTTCGGGGAGACCCAGTACTTC
TRBJ2-1 - - TRBV2 CASSPRTTYNEQFF TGTGCCAGCAGCCCGAGGACTACTTACAATGAGCAGTTCTTC
TRBJ2-1 - - TRBV18 CASSGKEGLVNEQFF TGTGCCAGCTCCGGGAAGGAGGGTCTGGTCAATGAGCAGTTCTTC
TRBJ2-5 - - TRBV14 CASSPLGEKQETQYF TGTGCCAGCAGCCCCTTGGGAGAGAAACAAGAGACCCAGTACTTC
TRBJ2-3 - TRBD1 TRBV6-4 CASSSGTGGTDTQYF TGTGCCAGCAGTTCCGGGACAGGGGGCACAGATACGCAGTATTTT